This T cell receptor beta chain was sequenced during a study of CD8+ T cells in alopecia areata. Looking at the study overall: Each day, treated patients took oral tofacitinib twice, at 5 to 10 mg per dose. Study-level findings and limits: Scalp repertoires also include resident alphabeta T cells from normal skin. Researchers report lesional scalp, most notably alopecia totalis/universalis, outstripped normal scalp in clonality.

The CDR3 covers 14 residues. CDR1 is MNHEY and CDR2 is SVGAGI in the germline V gene. V trimming: 6 bases; J trimming: 5 bases; junction bases outside the gene matches: 6. RNA extraction and reverse transcription yielded cDNA as sequencing template. The assay was immunoSEQ multiplex PCR, and TCRdb's table has in-frame clones only and misses some. The sample shows 110,000 to 150,000 clones, 58% of them seen only once. Points on this clone: The antigen remains undetermined.

Specimens obtained from alopecia areata patients comprised lesional scalp punch biopsies and peripheral blood. This chain joins TRBV6-5 and TRBJ2-2; 7 nucleotides agree with TRBD1. This sample comprised CD4+ T cells sorted from blood, obtained at week 0. The receptor comes from a human donor with alopecia areata. For the CDR3, the DNA is TGTGCCAGCAGGCGACAGGGTTGGACCGGGGAGCTGTTTTTT. Encoded protein: CASRRQGWTGELFF.